This T cell receptor (beta chain) comes out of a study of T cells in Graves' hyperthyroidism and ophthalmopathy. The study's findings and limits: Before onset, by a median of approximately 6.8 months, the model predicted ophthalmopathy. Most thyroid-expanded clonotypes above 0.001 were also found in blood.

V lost 5 bases and J 5 bases, leaving 21 bases between the germline ends. Looked up from germline, CDR1 is MGHDK and CDR2 is SYGVNS. CDR3 length: 16 amino acids. It was RNA transcripts that yielded the amplified TCR beta CDR3 regions. The HTBI primer set drove a first-round RT-PCR of the TCR CDR3. In TCRdb, the multiplex PCR reads were re-called with MiXCR into one record per CDR3 protein. This table holds a few hundred thousand distinct CDR3 sequences, 15% to 20% found once. Orbital computed tomography and thyroid ultrasound, together with serum TRAb and thyroxine and clinical symptoms, were used for diagnoses. Fresh peripheral blood, under 11 ml, yielded the PBMCs. This clonotype was picked up many times. Its antigen is as yet unknown.

This receptor was identified in a woman in her thirties or forties with Graves' ophthalmopathy. The chain links TRBV25-1 to TRBJ2-5; maybe TRBD2 (6 bases). The sequencing sample was made of blood. CDR3 protein: CASSQGGRAGRETQYF. The CDR3 coding sequence is TGTGCCAGCAGTCAAGGAGGTCGGGCGGGGAGGGAGACCCAGTACTTC.